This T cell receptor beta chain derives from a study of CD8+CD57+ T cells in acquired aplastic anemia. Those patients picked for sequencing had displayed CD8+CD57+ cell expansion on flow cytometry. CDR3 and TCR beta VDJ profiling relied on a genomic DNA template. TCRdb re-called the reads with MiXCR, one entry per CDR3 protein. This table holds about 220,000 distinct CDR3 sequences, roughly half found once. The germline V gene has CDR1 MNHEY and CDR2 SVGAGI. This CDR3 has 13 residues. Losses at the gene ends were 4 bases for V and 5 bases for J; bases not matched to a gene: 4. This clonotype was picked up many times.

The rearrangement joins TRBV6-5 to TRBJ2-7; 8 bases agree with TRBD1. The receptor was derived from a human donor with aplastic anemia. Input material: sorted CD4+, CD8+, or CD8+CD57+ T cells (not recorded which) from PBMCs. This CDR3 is CASSSDRVDEQYF. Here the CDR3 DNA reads TGTGCCAGCAGTTCGGACAGGGTTGACGAGCAGTACTTC.